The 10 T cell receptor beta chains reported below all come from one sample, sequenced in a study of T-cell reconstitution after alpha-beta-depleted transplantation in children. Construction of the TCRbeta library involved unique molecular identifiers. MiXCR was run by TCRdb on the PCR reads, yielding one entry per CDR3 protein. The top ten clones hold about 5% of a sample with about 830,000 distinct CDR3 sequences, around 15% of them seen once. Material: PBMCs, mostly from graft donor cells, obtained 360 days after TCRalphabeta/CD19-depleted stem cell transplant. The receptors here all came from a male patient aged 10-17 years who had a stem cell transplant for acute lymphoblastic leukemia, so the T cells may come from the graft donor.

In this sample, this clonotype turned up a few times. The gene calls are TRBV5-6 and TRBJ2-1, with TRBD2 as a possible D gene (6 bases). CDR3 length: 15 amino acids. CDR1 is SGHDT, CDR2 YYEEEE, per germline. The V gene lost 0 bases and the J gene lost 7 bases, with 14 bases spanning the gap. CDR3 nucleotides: TGTGCCAGCAGCTTGGTGGGACTCCTCCGAAATGAGCAGTTCTTC. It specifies CASSLVGLLRNEQFF. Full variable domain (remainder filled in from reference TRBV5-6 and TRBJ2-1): DAGVTQSPTHLIKTRGQQVTLRCSPKSGHDTVSWYQQALGQGPQFIFQYYEEEERQRGNFPDRFSGHQFPNYSSELNVNALLLGDSALYLCASSLVGLLRNEQFFGPGTRLTVL.

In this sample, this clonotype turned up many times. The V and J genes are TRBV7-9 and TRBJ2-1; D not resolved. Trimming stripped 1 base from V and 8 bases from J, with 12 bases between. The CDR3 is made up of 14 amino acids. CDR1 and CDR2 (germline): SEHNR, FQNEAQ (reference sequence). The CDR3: CASSLVPELHEQFF. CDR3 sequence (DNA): TGTGCCAGCAGCTTAGTTCCGGAATTGCATGAGCAGTTCTTC. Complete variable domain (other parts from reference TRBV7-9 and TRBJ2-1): DTGVSQNPRHKITKRGQNVTFRCDPISEHNRLYWYRQTLGQGPEFLTYFQNEAQLEKSRLLSDRFSAERPKGSFSTLEIQRTEQGDSAMYLCASSLVPELHEQFFGPGTRLTVL.

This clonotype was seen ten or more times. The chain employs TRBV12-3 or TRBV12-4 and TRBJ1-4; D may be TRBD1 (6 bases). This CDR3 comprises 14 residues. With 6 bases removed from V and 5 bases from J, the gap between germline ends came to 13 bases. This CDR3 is CASRPGHPNEKLFF. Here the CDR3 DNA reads TGTGCCAGCAGACCGGGACACCCCAATGAAAAACTGTTTTTT.

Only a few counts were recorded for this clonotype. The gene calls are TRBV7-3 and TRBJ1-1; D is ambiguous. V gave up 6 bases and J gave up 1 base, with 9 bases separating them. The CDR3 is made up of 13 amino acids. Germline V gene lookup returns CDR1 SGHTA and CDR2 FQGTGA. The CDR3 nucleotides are TGTGCCAGCAGTCACGAGAAGAACACTGAAGCTTTCTTT. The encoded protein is CASSHEKNTEAFF.

This CDR3 reads CASSAQGGLAFHEQYF. CDR3 nucleotides: TGTGCCAGCAGCGCCCAAGGGGGACTAGCGTTTCACGAGCAGTACTTC. The genes are TRBV9 and TRBJ2-7; TRBD2 matches at 10 bases. V shed 3 bases, J shed 5 bases, and the junction held 11 bases outside the gene matches. There are 16 residues in the CDR3. In germline, CDR1 is SGDLS, CDR2 YYNGEE.

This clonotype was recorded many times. CDR3 DNA: TGTGCCAGCAGCCGAATGGACACCCTGTACCAAGAGACCCAGTACTTC. It codes for CASSRMDTLYQETQYF. The chain links TRBV7-8 to TRBJ2-5, with D possibly TRBD1 on 5 matching bases. Germline-derived CDR1 and CDR2 are SGHVS and FQNEAQ. The CDR3 runs to 16 residues. The V end was cut by 5 bases, the J end by 0 bases, with 16 bases between.

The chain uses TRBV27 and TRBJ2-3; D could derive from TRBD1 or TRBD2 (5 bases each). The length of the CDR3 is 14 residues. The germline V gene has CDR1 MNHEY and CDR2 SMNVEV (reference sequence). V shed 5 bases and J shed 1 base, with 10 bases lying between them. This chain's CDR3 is CASSGGLRTDTQYF. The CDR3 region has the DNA TGTGCCAGCAGTGGGGGTCTTCGCACAGATACGCAGTATTTT.

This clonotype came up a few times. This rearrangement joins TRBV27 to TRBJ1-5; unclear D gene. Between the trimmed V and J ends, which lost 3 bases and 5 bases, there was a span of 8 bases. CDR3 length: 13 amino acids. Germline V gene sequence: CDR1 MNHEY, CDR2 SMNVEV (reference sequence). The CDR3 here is CASSFAGHQPQHF. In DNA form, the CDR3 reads TGTGCCAGCAGTTTCGCAGGCCATCAGCCCCAGCATTTT.

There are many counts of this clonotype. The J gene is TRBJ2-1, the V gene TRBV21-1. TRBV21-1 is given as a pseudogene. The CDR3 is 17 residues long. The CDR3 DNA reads TGTGCCAGCAGCAAAAGGGTGGCACTATCAAATTACAATGAGCAGTTCTTC. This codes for CASSKRVALSNYNEQFF.

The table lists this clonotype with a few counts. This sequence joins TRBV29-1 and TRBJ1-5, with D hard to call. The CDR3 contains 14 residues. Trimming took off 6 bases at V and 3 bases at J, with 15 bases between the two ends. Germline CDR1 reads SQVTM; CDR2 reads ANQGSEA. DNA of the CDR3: TGCAGCGTGCGAGGAGAGGGAATCAATCAGCCCCAGCATTTT. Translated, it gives CSVRGEGINQPQHF.